Below are 31 T cell receptor beta chains sequenced from a single sample in a study of blood T cell repertoires in COVID-19 (dated by TCRdb to 2018 to 2021). Library preparation was by the immunoSEQ multiplex PCR assay. TCRdb retrieved this table from immuneACCESS and kept in-frame rearrangements only. Not all clones are present; in checked studies, unresolved V genes account for under half, and no reason is known for the remainder. In all, the sample holds tens of thousands of clones, and 75% to 90% of those were seen once. The ten largest clones represent around 10% of the sample. Material: peripheral blood. The receptors shown here come from a man older than 75 with acute or convalescent COVID-19.

In this sample, this clone turned up a few times. The CDR3: CASSLTENQPQHF. In DNA form, the CDR3 reads TGTGCCAGCAGTTTGACAGAGAATCAGCCCCAGCATTTT. This chain links TRBV27 with TRBJ1-5, with D perhaps matching TRBD1 (5 bases). With 3 bases removed from V and 4 bases from J, the gap between germline ends came to 7 bases. The CDR3 has 13 amino acids. CDR1 is MNHEY and CDR2 is SMNVEV in the germline V gene (reference sequence).

This clone was recorded only once. The chain has TRBV10-2 and TRBJ1-1; weak D call: TRBD1 (6 bases). Germline V lookup: CDR1 WSHSY, CDR2 SAAADI. The CDR3 consists of 12 residues. Between the trimmed V and J ends, which lost 9 bases and 4 bases, there was a span of 12 bases. CDR3 protein: CASHQGFTEAFF. DNA for the CDR3: TGCGCCAGTCACCAGGGGTTCACTGAAGCTTTCTTT.

This chain joins TRBV2 and TRBJ1-3; D is perhaps TRBD1 (5 bases). V was clipped by 6 bases and J by 7 bases, with 16 bases between them. Germline V gene sequence: CDR1 SNHLY, CDR2 FYNNEI. This CDR3 is built from 14 residues. CDR3 DNA sequence: TGTGCCAGCAGGGACGGGGACTCTTGGAACACCATATATTTT. It codes for CASRDGDSWNTIYF.

This clone came up once. The rearrangement joins TRBV7-9 to TRBJ2-1; 10 bases agree with TRBD1. The CDR3 consists of 15 residues. Germline loops: CDR1 SEHNR, CDR2 FQNEAQ (reference sequence). J lost 7 bases, V lost 2 bases, and 5 bases had no gene match. The chain's CDR3 is CASSLWTGGNNEQFF. CDR3 nucleotide sequence: TGTGCCAGCAGCTTATGGACAGGGGGAAATAATGAGCAGTTCTTC.

The chain joins TRBV25-1 to TRBJ1-1; 7 bases match TRBD1. The CDR3 is 13 residues long. Germline CDR1 MGHDK, CDR2 SYGVNS. With V trimmed by 6 bases and J by 3 bases, 4 bases remained unmatched. The CDR3 nucleotides read TGTGCCAGCAGGGAAACAGGGGACACTGAAGCTTTCTTT. This encodes CASRETGDTEAFF.

The V call is TRBV7-2, the J call TRBJ2-5; 8 bases agree with TRBD1. Germline values: CDR1 SGHTA, CDR2 FQGNSA. V lost 2 bases, J lost 5 bases, and 7 bases stayed unmatched. CDR3 size: 15 residues. The DNA for the CDR3 is TGTGCCAGCAGCTTACATCGGACAGGGCGGGAGACCCAGTACTTC. Its translation is CASSLHRTGRETQYF.

V usage is TRBV11-2 and J usage is TRBJ1-1; D remains ambiguous. Trimming removed 0 bases from V and 5 bases from J, with 10 bases in between. The CDR3 contains 14 residues. Germline values: CDR1 SGHAT, CDR2 FQNNGV. The CDR3 DNA is TGTGCCAGCAGCTTAGATCTTGCCAGAACTGAAGCTTTCTTT. This gives the protein CASSLDLARTEAFF.

The chain uses TRBV15 and TRBJ1-1; no clear D gene. V was trimmed by 0 bases and J by 5 bases, leaving 7 bases between them. Germline assignment: CDR1 LNHNV and CDR2 YYDKDF (reference sequence). The CDR3 is made up of 13 amino acids. CDR3: CATSRDRGTEAFF. Written as DNA, the CDR3 is TGTGCCACCAGCAGAGATAGAGGGACTGAAGCTTTCTTT.

The chain carries TRBV7-2 and TRBJ2-6, with 9 bases that match TRBD1. The junction had 4 bases not matched to a gene; V was cut back by 1 base and J by 0 bases. Germline V CDR1 and CDR2: SGHTA, FQGNSA. The CDR3 is 18 residues long. CDR3 region: CASSLVGTGFSGANVLTF. The CDR3, as DNA: TGTGCCAGCAGCTTAGTGGGGACAGGGTTCTCTGGGGCCAACGTCCTGACTTTC.

The chain combines TRBV3-1 (or the pseudogene TRBV3-2) with TRBJ2-1; D is perhaps TRBD2 (6 bases). This CDR3 has 13 amino acids. The V gene lost 7 bases and the J gene lost 7 bases, with 14 bases spanning the gap. The germline CDR1 and CDR2 sequences are LGHDT and YNNKEL (reference sequence). DNA for the CDR3: TGTGCCAGCAACACGGGCGGGATTAATGAGCAGTTCTTC. Translation: CASNTGGINEQFF.

The CDR3 loop is CASSSRQGPVYNEQFF. CDR3 in DNA: TGTGCCAGCAGCTCGCGACAGGGGCCTGTATACAATGAGCAGTTCTTC. This chain connects TRBV7-2 to TRBJ2-1; 8 positions match TRBD1. Germline V gene data show CDR1 as SGHTA and CDR2 as FQGNSA. V was clipped by 4 bases and J by 4 bases; unmatched bases: 9. CDR3 length: 16 residues. The full variable domain, in which reference TRBV7-2 and TRBJ2-1 provide the parts outside the CDR3, is GAGVSQSPSNKVTEKGKDVELRCDPISGHTALYWYRQSLGQGLEFLIYFQGNSAPDKSGLPSDRFSAERTGGSVSTLTIQRTQQEDSAVYLCASSSRQGPVYNEQFFGPGTRLTVL.

The genes are TRBV5-1 and TRBJ1-5, with D unresolved. The CDR3 has 15 amino acids. The V gene's germline CDR1 is SGHRS and CDR2 YFSETQ. Trimming removed 1 base at V and 0 bases at J, with 8 bases between. The CDR3 is CASSLLGSSNQPQHF. Here the CDR3 DNA reads TGCGCCAGCAGCTTGCTGGGCAGTAGCAATCAGCCCCAGCATTTT.

This chain uses TRBV21-1 with TRBJ2-7; the tabulated D call, TRBD2, remains unverified against the DNA. TRBV21-1 is a pseudogene. The CDR3 runs to 17 residues. The CDR3 loop is CASSKAGGALLSYEQYF. CDR3 nucleotides: TGTGCCAGCAGCAAAGCGGGGGGAGCTTTATTATCCTACGAGCAGTACTTC.

The J gene is TRBJ2-3, the V gene TRBV19; D call uncertain. The germline CDR1 and CDR2 sequences are LNHDA and SQIVND (reference sequence). The CDR3 runs to 15 residues. The V gene lost 6 bases and the J gene lost 1 base, with 14 bases spanning the gap. This CDR3 reads CASRRQVYGTDTQYF. DNA for the CDR3: TGTGCCAGTAGAAGGCAGGTCTATGGCACAGATACGCAGTATTTT.

The CDR3 region is CASSQKRVFGRENHEQYF. The CDR3 DNA reads TGTGCCAGCAGCCAAAAACGGGTATTCGGCCGGGAAAACCACGAGCAGTACTTC. This rearrangement joins TRBV3-1 (or the pseudogene TRBV3-2) to TRBJ2-7; D is perhaps TRBD2 (5 bases). Germline V gene lookup returns CDR1 LGHDT and CDR2 YNNKEL (reference sequence). The CDR3 is 18 residues long. The V end was cut by 2 bases, the J end by 5 bases, with 25 bases between.

The rearrangement joins TRBV6-2 or TRBV6-3 to TRBJ2-1; 7 bases line up with TRBD2. The CDR3 is 15 amino acids. Germline V gene lookup returns CDR1 MNHEY and CDR2 SVGEGT. V dropped 6 bases and J dropped 8; count of bases not matched to a gene: 13. Here the CDR3 reads CASSFSGTISDEQFF. In DNA, the CDR3 is TGTGCCAGCAGCTTTTCCGGGACTATATCCGATGAGCAGTTCTTC.

CDR3 in DNA: TGTGCCAGCAGCTTAGGGAGGGCGAACTATGGCTACACCTTC. Residues: CASSLGRANYGYTF. The rearrangement joins TRBV11-2 to TRBJ1-2, with D unclear. CDR1 and CDR2 (germline): SGHAT, FQNNGV. The ends were cut back, 1 base at V and 2 bases at J, with 8 bases in the middle. This CDR3 contains 14 residues.

The V and J genes are TRBV18 and TRBJ1-2, with D possibly being TRBD1 (6 bases). This CDR3 spans 16 amino acids. Between the trimmed V and J ends, which lost 2 bases and 3 bases, there was a span of 16 bases. The germline CDR1 and CDR2 sequences are KGHSH and LQKENI. The DNA for the CDR3 is TGTGCCAGCTCACCAGTTCTCAGGGGTGCGGACTATGGCTACACCTTC. Protein sequence: CASSPVLRGADYGYTF.

This chain joins TRBV18 and TRBJ1-3, with a weak D call TRBD1 (6 bases). The V and J ends lost 5 bases and 0 bases respectively, with 11 bases between them. From germline, CDR1 is KGHSH and CDR2 LQKENI. The CDR3 has 15 residues. This CDR3 is CASSGGQFSGNTIYF. For the CDR3, the DNA is TGTGCCAGCTCAGGAGGACAGTTCTCTGGAAACACCATATATTTT.

The chain employs TRBV7-2 and TRBJ2-1; D is perhaps TRBD2 (6 bases). The V gene lost 3 bases and the J gene lost 4 bases, with 13 bases spanning the gap. Germline values: CDR1 SGHTA, CDR2 FQGNSA. This CDR3 has 15 amino acids. CDR3 nucleotides: TGTGCCAGCAGCTTTCGGGTAGCGGCTTACAATGAGCAGTTCTTC. This translates into CASSFRVAAYNEQFF.

V is TRBV19 and J is TRBJ2-1, with D perhaps TRBD2 (7 bases). Trimming pared 1 base from V and 4 bases from J, leaving 11 bases between. The CDR3 contains 15 residues. Germline values: CDR1 LNHDA, CDR2 SQIVND (reference sequence). CDR3 DNA sequence: TGTGCCAGTAGTATAGCGGGAGGACAGTACAATGAGCAGTTCTTC. Its protein is CASSIAGGQYNEQFF.

V is TRBV5-1 and J is TRBJ1-6, with D unclear. V gave up 4 bases and J gave up 0 bases, with 11 bases separating them. Germline V lookup: CDR1 SGHRS, CDR2 YFSETQ. The CDR3 covers 16 residues. The chain's CDR3 is CASSQDLSSYNSPLHF. For the CDR3, the DNA is TGCGCCAGCAGCCAGGACTTAAGCTCCTATAATTCACCCCTCCACTTT. Full variable domain (rest looked up from reference TRBV5-1 and TRBJ1-6): KAGVTQTPRYLIKTRGQQVTLSCSPISGHRSVSWYQQTPGQGLQFLFEYFSETQRNKGNFPGRFSGRQFSNSRSEMNVSTLELGDSALYLCASSQDLSSYNSPLHFGNGTRLTVT.

V gene TRBV13 combines with J gene TRBJ2-1, with 9 bases identical to TRBD2. CDR1 and CDR2 from the germline V gene are PRHDT and FYEKMQ (reference sequence). Trimming removed 5 bases from V and 4 bases from J; junction bases left unmatched: 6. The CDR3 runs to 15 residues. As DNA, the CDR3 is TGTGCCAGCAGCCCTAGCGGGGTGGGTTACAATGAGCAGTTCTTC. This gives the protein CASSPSGVGYNEQFF.

V gene TRBV2 combines with J gene TRBJ1-2; D is uncertain. CDR3 size: 13 residues. Germline V gene data show CDR1 as SNHLY and CDR2 as FYNNEI. V lost 5 bases to trimming and J lost 0 bases, with 7 bases between them. CDR3 sequence (DNA): TGTGCCAGCAGTTACGCAGCTAACTATGGCTACACCTTC. Protein: CASSYAANYGYTF.

The rearrangement uses TRBV6-6 and TRBJ1-2, with 7 bases fitting TRBD1. Trimming removed 4 bases from V and 6 bases from J; junction bases left unmatched: 11. CDR1 is MNHNY, CDR2 SVGAGI, per germline (reference sequence). The CDR3 covers 15 residues. CDR3 sequence: CASSFPLGTVDGYTF. CDR3 nucleotide sequence: TGTGCCAGCAGTTTTCCCCTCGGGACAGTCGATGGCTACACCTTC.

The chain uses TRBV10-3 and TRBJ2-2, with 10 bases that match TRBD1. The ends lost 6 bases at V and 5 bases at J; junction bases unmatched: 6. CDR3 length: 15 amino acids. Germline values: CDR1 ENHRY, CDR2 SYGVKD. The CDR3 region has the DNA TGTGCCATCAGCACCGGGACAGGGGTAACCGGGGAGCTGTTTTTT. Translation: CAISTGTGVTGELFF.

For the CDR3, the DNA is TGTGCCAGCAGCTTGGGGGCAGGGGTCTTGAACACTGAAGCTTTCTTT. It codes for CASSLGAGVLNTEAFF. The chain is built from TRBV5-4 and TRBJ1-1; D may be TRBD1 (6 bases). The ends were cut back, 0 bases at V and 0 bases at J, with 12 bases in the middle. The CDR3 runs to 16 residues. The germline V gene encodes CDR1 SGHNT and CDR2 YYREEE (reference sequence).

The chain couples TRBV20-1 to TRBJ2-1; D ambiguous. The CDR3 is 11 residues long. The ends were cut back, 3 bases at V and 8 bases at J, with 8 bases in the middle. Germline-derived CDR1 and CDR2 are DFQATT and SNEGSKA (reference sequence). CDR3 sequence reads: CSARVRDEQFF. For the CDR3, the DNA is TGCAGTGCTAGGGTCCGGGATGAGCAGTTCTTC.

This rearrangement joins TRBV7-2 to TRBJ2-7; TRBD1 matches 7 bases. The germline V gene has CDR1 SGHTA and CDR2 FQGNSA. V lost 2 bases, J lost 6 bases, and 7 bases stayed unmatched. The CDR3 sequence is 14 residues long. Here the CDR3 reads CASSLPRGIGEQYF. DNA for the CDR3: TGTGCCAGCAGCTTACCCAGGGGGATTGGCGAGCAGTACTTC.

The chain has TRBV6-5 and TRBJ1-1; 9 bases map to TRBD1. Germline V gene sequence: CDR1 MNHEY, CDR2 SVGAGI. The junction had 12 bases not matched to a gene; V was cut back by 4 bases and J by 6 bases. The CDR3 totals 16 residues. The CDR3 spells CASSSIGQGRVAEAFF. CDR3 DNA: TGTGCCAGCAGTTCTATCGGACAGGGGAGGGTCGCTGAAGCTTTCTTT.

The V and J genes are TRBV30 and TRBJ2-3; 8 positions agree with TRBD1. Losses at the gene ends were 3 bases for V and 3 bases for J; bases not matched to a gene: 8. The CDR3 has 15 residues. CDR1 and CDR2 from the germline V gene are GTSNPN and SVGIG (reference sequence). DNA of the CDR3: TGTGCCTGGAGCGGACAGGGAGGTTGGACAGATACGCAGTATTTT. It encodes CAWSGQGGWTDTQYF.